The clone carrying this TCR beta chain was observed a few times. The antigen is undetermined. This record belongs to a study of cytomegalovirus exposure and HLA in healthy donors. Study-wide points: HLA alleles were associated with 16,951 TCR beta sequences in a later analysis at 0.05 false discovery rate. Because they were indistinguishable, some V segments, including TRBV6-2 and TRBV6-3, were excluded. The likely explanation for a cluster of highly shared sequence variants was sequencing artifact.

Germline lookup yields CDR1 MNHEY and CDR2 SVGAGI. V was shortened by 8 bases and J by 6 bases, with 17 bases between the two germline ends. This CDR3 is 14 amino acids long. PCR amplification relied on 60 Vbeta primers (plus 13 Jbeta primers). Generated by immunoSEQ multiplex PCR, the TCRdb table keeps only in-frame clones and is missing some. The table includes 95,000 to 150,000 clones, around 79% detected once. This sequence originates from a woman aged 40 to 50 in good health and CMV-seronegative. The sequenced sample consisted of PBMCs. This chain uses TRBV6-5 with TRBJ1-5; D may be TRBD1 (5 bases). DNA for the CDR3: TGTGCCAGCTCCCGACGGGGGTTGGGTCAGCCCCAGCATTTT. Amino acid sequence: CASSRRGLGQPQHF.